The 15 T cell receptor beta chains below come from one sample, sequenced in a study of blood T cells in healthy people across ages. A second PCR of about 6 to 12 cycles used a sample-barcoded 5' primer and a J-beta primer mix. TCRdb re-analysed the 5' RACE reads in MiXCR, keeping a single row per CDR3 protein. The sample lists approximately 800,000 distinct CDR3 sequences; about 45% were seen once. Material: blood. The receptors were sampled from a man aged 80 or over in good health.

The CDR3 spells CASSPGQPTDTQYF. CDR3 sequence (DNA): TGTGCCAGCAGCCCTGGACAGCCCACAGATACGCAGTATTTT. The chain joins TRBV3-1 to TRBJ2-3; tentatively, D is TRBD1 (6 bases). The CDR3 extends over 14 amino acids. Looked up from germline, CDR1 is LGHDT and CDR2 is YNNKEL (reference sequence). V was pared by 4 bases and J by 2 bases, with 10 bases between.

This clonotype has a handful of counts. This chain uses TRBV20-1 with TRBJ2-7, with D unclear. V lost 5 bases to trimming and J lost 2 bases, with 7 bases between them. Germline lookup yields CDR1 DFQATT and CDR2 SNEGSKA (reference sequence). The CDR3 spans 11 residues. In DNA form, the CDR3 reads TGCAGTGCTGATACAACCTACGAGCAGTACTTC. This sequence encodes CSADTTYEQYF.

The genes are TRBV25-1 and TRBJ2-1; no reliable D call. The CDR3 sequence is 14 residues long. Germline loops: CDR1 MGHDK, CDR2 SYGVNS. Trimming took 2 bases from V and 3 from J, leaving 8 bases between them. As DNA, the CDR3 is TGTGCCAGCAGTGAAGCGGCAGTCTACAATGAGCAGTTCTTC. Its protein is CASSEAAVYNEQFF.

This sequence joins TRBV5-1 and TRBJ2-3; a weak D match, TRBD1 (5 bases). Trimming left V 4 bases short and J 8 bases short, with 20 bases between. CDR1 and CDR2 (germline): SGHRS, YFSETQ. The CDR3 is 15 amino acids. In nucleotides, the CDR3 is TGCGCCAGCAGCCCAGGAGACTTTACCCAGGGTACGCAGTATTTT. Translation: CASSPGDFTQGTQYF.

This clonotype occurred many times. The chain is built from TRBV2 and TRBJ2-3; 12 positions match TRBD2. CDR3 length equals 18 residues. J gave up 6 bases and V 4 bases, and 14 bases lay outside the gene matches. Germline CDR1 is SNHLY and CDR2 is FYNNEI. The CDR3 here is CASSVTSGRPPLGDTQYF. CDR3 DNA sequence: TGTGCCAGCAGTGTCACTAGCGGGAGGCCGCCACTCGGGGATACGCAGTATTTT.

This clonotype occurred once. The chain carries TRBV6-9 and TRBJ2-5, with 10 positions matching TRBD2. The better agreement between TRBJ2-1 and the DNA end casts doubt on the J call. Germline lookup yields CDR1 MNHGY and CDR2 SVAAGI. The CDR3 loop spans 18 amino acids. CDR3 DNA: TGTGCCAGCATCCGACCTGAATCTAGCGGGAGTAGGCAAGAGACCCAGTTCTTC. This translates into CASIRPESSGSRQETQFF.

The J gene is TRBJ1-4, the V gene TRBV11-2, with unresolved D. Trimming left V 2 bases short and J 7 bases short, with 17 bases between. CDR3 size: 16 residues. CDR1 and CDR2 from the germline V gene are SGHAT and FQNNGV. The CDR3 DNA reads as TGTGCCAGCAGCTTATTGCCAGACTTCCGCGGTGAAAAACTGTTTTTT. This codes for CASSLLPDFRGEKLFF.

V and J are TRBV10-3 and TRBJ2-2; 7 nucleotides agree with TRBD2. This CDR3 has 15 residues. V lost 6 bases to trimming and J lost 0 bases; unmatched junction nucleotides: 4. Germline V CDR1 and CDR2: ENHRY, SYGVKD. CDR3 in DNA: TGTGCCATCAGCATTAGCGGGTCGAACACCGGGGAGCTGTTTTTT. Protein sequence: CAISISGSNTGELFF.

V is TRBV10-3 and J is TRBJ2-5; D is uncertain. The length of the CDR3 is 11 residues. The germline V and J ends were trimmed by 6 bases and 5 bases, with 7 bases remaining between them. Per the germline V gene, CDR1 is ENHRY and CDR2 is SYGVKD. DNA for the CDR3: TGTGCCATCAGGGGATGGGAGACCCAGTACTTC. Amino acid sequence: CAIRGWETQYF.

The gene calls are TRBV6-2 or TRBV6-3 and TRBJ2-1, with 8 bases that match TRBD2. The CDR3 has 17 amino acids. The germline gives CDR1 MNHEY, CDR2 SVGEGT. V was clipped by 2 bases and J by 2 bases; unmatched bases: 8. CDR3 loop: CASSYTLGTRAYNEQFF. DNA for the CDR3: TGTGCCAGCAGTTACACTCTAGGGACTAGAGCCTACAATGAGCAGTTCTTC.

This clonotype was picked up a small number of times. The gene calls are TRBV29-1 and TRBJ2-3; possible D gene TRBD1, 5 bases. Trimming pared 0 bases from V and 2 bases from J, leaving 24 bases between. CDR1 is SQVTM and CDR2 is ANQGSEA in the germline V gene. This CDR3 contains 19 residues. The CDR3 coding sequence is TGCAGCGTTGAAGAACGCAGGGTTTGGCGCGGTGGCTACACAGATACGCAGTATTTT. It translates to CSVEERRVWRGGYTDTQYF.

This clonotype was seen more than once but under ten times. The chain recombines TRBV28 with TRBJ2-7; TRBD2 is a possible D gene (6 bases). V dropped 6 bases and J dropped 2 bases, with 11 bases sitting between them. The CDR3 totals 13 residues. Germline values: CDR1 MDHEN, CDR2 SYDVKM. The chain's CDR3 is CASSWLATYEQYF. The CDR3 DNA sequence: TGTGCCAGCAGCTGGCTAGCGACCTACGAGCAGTACTTC.

The chain has TRBV6-6 and TRBJ2-1, with D perhaps matching TRBD1 (6 bases). Per germline, CDR1 MNHNY and CDR2 SVGAGI (reference sequence). This CDR3 is 15 amino acids long. Trimming stripped 5 bases from V and 4 bases from J, with 15 bases between. CDR3 in DNA: TGTGCCAGCAGTCCCCGGGACATCCCGTACAATGAGCAGTTCTTC. It yields the protein CASSPRDIPYNEQFF.

The chain has TRBV5-1 and TRBJ1-2; 7 nucleotides agree with TRBD1. CDR1 and CDR2 from the germline V gene are SGHRS and YFSETQ. The CDR3 contains 16 residues. V lost 3 bases and J lost 5; bases outside the gene matches: 13. The CDR3 bases are TGCGCCAGCAGCTCGGCCCCCGGACAGGTGAATTATGGCTACACCTTC. Translated, it gives CASSSAPGQVNYGYTF.

V gene TRBV2 combines with J gene TRBJ2-1; TRBD1 agrees at 10 bases. This CDR3 is 16 amino acids long. Germline loops: CDR1 SNHLY, CDR2 FYNNEI. Trimming took 7 bases from V and 2 from J; bases not matched to a gene: 8. The chain's CDR3 is CASKPTGTGAYNEQFF. CDR3 sequence (DNA): TGTGCCAGCAAGCCCACCGGGACAGGGGCCTACAATGAGCAGTTCTTC. Combining the CDR3 with reference TRBV2 and TRBJ2-1 gives the whole variable domain EPEVTQTPSHQVTQMGQEVILRCVPISNHLYFYWYRQILGQKVEFLVSFYNNEISEKSEIFDDQFSVERPDGSNFTLKIRSTKLEDSAMYFCASKPTGTGAYNEQFFGPGTRLTVL.